This TCR beta chain derives from a study of T cell responses to AZD1222 COVID-19 vaccine. Germline CDR1 is MNHEY and CDR2 is SVGAGI. The CDR3 spans 14 residues. With 7 bases removed from V and 5 bases from J, the gap between germline ends came to 17 bases. Generated by immunoSEQ multiplex PCR, the TCRdb table keeps only in-frame clones and is missing some. The sample consists of approximately 150,000 clones, 85% to 90% of them appearing once. This sequence was found in an adult who received the AZD1222 COVID-19 vaccine. This chain uses TRBV6-5 with TRBJ1-2; no firm D call. Sequenced material: peripheral blood, taken 28 days after the second AZD1222 dose. The CDR3 sequence: CASTLGRQLYGYTF. CDR3 DNA: TGTGCCAGCACTCTAGGTCGGCAGCTTTATGGCTACACCTTC.